Presented here are 21 T cell receptor beta chains from one specimen sequenced in a study of T-cell reconstitution after alpha-beta-depleted transplantation in children. TCRbeta library preparation incorporated unique molecular identifiers. Each CDR3 protein is one row after TCRdb ran MiXCR on the PCR reads. The data contain about 540,000 distinct CDR3 sequences, 20% to 30% of them singletons. The sample in question was PBMCs, obtained before TCRalphabeta/CD19-depleted stem cell transplant. These receptors were collected from a boy under two years old with Wiskott-Aldrich syndrome, due to receive a stem cell transplant.

This clonotype was seen a handful of times. The V call is TRBV10-3, the J call TRBJ2-1; 12 bases line up with TRBD2. V was pared by 6 bases and J by 3 bases, with 3 bases of the junction left unmatched. The CDR3 sequence is 15 residues long. CDR1 is ENHRY and CDR2 is SYGVKD in the germline V gene. CDR3 residues: CAISSGLAGYNEQFF. The CDR3 bases are TGTGCCATCAGCTCGGGACTAGCGGGCTACAATGAGCAGTTCTTC.

This sequence joins TRBV15 and TRBJ2-1, with no clear D. Germline CDR1 LNHNV, CDR2 YYDKDF (reference sequence). This CDR3 region has 14 residues. V was shortened by 4 bases and J by 0 bases, with 7 bases between the two germline ends. The CDR3 coding sequence is TGTGCCACCAGCAAGGAGAGCTCCTACAATGAGCAGTTCTTC. Translated, it gives CATSKESSYNEQFF.

This rearrangement joins TRBV24-1 to TRBJ2-2; 8 nucleotides match TRBD2. Trimming removed 5 bases from V and 4 bases from J; junction bases left unmatched: 14. Germline CDR1 KGHDR, CDR2 SFDVKD. CDR3 length: 18 residues. CDR3: CATSGSGTGTSLTGELFF. The CDR3 nucleotides read TGTGCCACCAGTGGAAGTGGAACTGGGACTAGTCTCACCGGGGAGCTGTTTTTT.

The J gene is TRBJ1-5, the V gene TRBV28, with D perhaps matching TRBD1 (6 bases). Per the germline V gene, CDR1 is MDHEN and CDR2 is SYDVKM. V was cut by 1 base and J by 5 bases, with 9 bases left in between. The CDR3 sequence is 14 residues long. The CDR3 here is CASSLSGDYQPQHF. For the CDR3, the DNA is TGTGCCAGCAGTTTATCAGGGGACTATCAGCCCCAGCATTTT.

In its sample, this clonotype was seen a few times. V gene TRBV5-1 combines with J gene TRBJ2-1; 7 bases line up with TRBD1. Per the germline V gene, CDR1 is SGHRS and CDR2 is YFSETQ. CDR3 length equals 15 residues. J gave up 4 bases and V 0 bases, and 4 bases lay outside the gene matches. CDR3 in amino acids: CASSLEGGWYNEQFF. The CDR3 DNA reads as TGCGCCAGCAGCTTGGAAGGGGGCTGGTACAATGAGCAGTTCTTC.

This clonotype was seen a handful of times. The rearrangement uses TRBV12-3 or TRBV12-4 and TRBJ2-7; 7 positions agree with TRBD1. With 5 bases clipped from V and 2 bases from J, the junction kept 6 bases outside the gene matches. The CDR3 contains 14 residues. Here the CDR3 DNA reads TGTGCCAGCAGTAACCCGGGACAGCCCTACGAGCAGTACTTC. It translates to CASSNPGQPYEQYF.

DNA of the CDR3: TGCGCCAGCAGCCCTGGGACAGATTTCCAAGAGACCCAGTACTTC. This sequence encodes CASSPGTDFQETQYF. The genes are TRBV5-1 and TRBJ2-5, with 7 positions matching TRBD1. Trimming took 4 bases from V and 1 from J; bases not matched to a gene: 7. Germline CDR1 SGHRS, CDR2 YFSETQ. CDR3 length: 15 residues.

This clonotype was counted only a few times. The chain combines TRBV5-1 with TRBJ2-1, with 8 positions matching TRBD1. This CDR3 region has 14 residues. V lost 4 bases and J lost 8; bases outside the gene matches: 8. From germline, CDR1 is SGHRS and CDR2 YFSETQ. The DNA for the CDR3 is TGCGCCAGCAGCAGGGACAGGCGTCGGTATGAGCAGTTCTTC. Translating it yields CASSRDRRRYEQFF.

This chain uses TRBV2 with TRBJ2-5, with D uncertain. The CDR3 has 15 amino acids. The V end lost 0 bases, the J end lost 5 bases, and 13 bases lay between the germline ends. The V gene's germline CDR1 is SNHLY and CDR2 FYNNEI. The CDR3 DNA reads as TGTGCCAGCAGTGAAGCGGAGTCGAGGTGGGAGACCCAGTACTTC. It codes for CASSEAESRWETQYF.

The sample holds one count of this clonotype. V usage is TRBV11-2 and J usage is TRBJ1-6; D might be TRBD1 (5 bases). The V gene's germline CDR1 is SGHAT and CDR2 FQNNGV. CDR3 length: 16 residues. V was pared by 3 bases and J by 10 bases, with 19 bases between. CDR3 sequence: CASSFGAGTPRSPLHF. CDR3 bases: TGTGCCAGCAGCTTTGGGGCCGGGACCCCGAGGTCACCCCTCCACTTT.

The chain is built from TRBV5-1 and TRBJ2-3, with 8 bases matching TRBD2. The V gene's germline CDR1 is SGHRS and CDR2 YFSETQ. The V segment lost 1 base and the J segment 2 bases; nucleotides outside the gene matches: 9. The CDR3 loop spans 17 amino acids. The CDR3 is CASSLRRAGGSTDTQYF. In nucleotides, the CDR3 is TGCGCCAGCAGCTTGAGACGGGCGGGAGGCTCCACAGATACGCAGTATTTT.

The J gene is TRBJ2-5, the V gene TRBV28; 11 nucleotides agree with TRBD1. V shed 6 bases, J shed 5 bases, and the junction held 8 bases outside the gene matches. The CDR3 is 15 amino acids. The germline V gene has CDR1 MDHEN and CDR2 SYDVKM. CDR3 bases: TGTGCCAGCAGACGGACAGGGGGCGATCGGGAGACCCAGTACTTC. It is translated as CASRRTGGDRETQYF.

The chain carries TRBV7-9 and TRBJ1-4; D may be TRBD1 (5 bases). This CDR3 is built from 16 residues. Trimming pared 5 bases from V and 6 bases from J, leaving 19 bases between. Germline values: CDR1 SEHNR, CDR2 FQNEAQ (reference sequence). In DNA form, the CDR3 reads TGTGCCAGCAGCCGTGGGTGGACGGGGCGGGATGAAAAACTGTTTTTT. This encodes CASSRGWTGRDEKLFF. The full variable domain, completed using reference TRBV7-9 and TRBJ1-4, is DTGVSQNPRHKITKRGQNVTFRCDPISEHNRLYWYRQTLGQGPEFLTYFQNEAQLEKSRLLSDRFSAERPKGSFSTLEIQRTEQGDSAMYLCASSRGWTGRDEKLFFGSGTQLSVL.

The CDR3 DNA follows: TGTGCCATCAGTAACGGCAATGAGCAGTTCTTC. Translation gives CAISNGNEQFF. The gene calls are TRBV10-3 and TRBJ2-1; D ambiguous. Per germline, CDR1 ENHRY and CDR2 SYGVKD. The CDR3 loop spans 11 amino acids. V lost 5 bases and J 6 bases, leaving 5 bases between the germline ends.

This chain's CDR3 is CATSDDRGTDTQYF. CDR3 in DNA: TGTGCCACCAGTGATGACAGGGGCACAGATACGCAGTATTTT. The chain employs TRBV24-1 and TRBJ2-3; TRBD1 matches at 7 bases. CDR3 length equals 14 residues. Germline CDR1 is KGHDR and CDR2 is SFDVKD. The J segment lost 1 base and the V segment lost 3 bases, leaving 0 bases of the junction unmatched.

The chain uses TRBV10-3 and TRBJ2-5, with TRBD2 matching 9 bases. With V trimmed by 5 bases and J by 0 bases, 4 bases remained unmatched. The V gene's germline CDR1 is ENHRY and CDR2 SYGVKD. The CDR3 runs 15 residues. The chain's CDR3 is CAISLSGRNQETQYF. In DNA, the CDR3 is TGTGCCATCAGTCTTAGCGGGAGAAACCAAGAGACCCAGTACTTC.

This clonotype was seen a few times. The gene calls are TRBV20-1 and TRBJ2-2, with TRBD2 identical over 13 bases. Germline V CDR1 and CDR2: DFQATT, SNEGSKA (reference sequence). This CDR3 comprises 14 residues. Trimming cost V 7 bases and J 4 bases; bases outside gene matches: 3. CDR3 DNA sequence: TGCAGTGGGACTAGCGGGAGTGGCACCGGGGAGCTGTTTTTT. It is translated as CSGTSGSGTGELFF.

This clonotype was picked up one time. The V call is TRBV29-1, the J call TRBJ2-1, with 7 bases aligning to TRBD2. After removal of 6 bases from V and 8 bases from J, the junction contained 7 bases not matched to a gene. Germline values: CDR1 SQVTM, CDR2 ANQGSEA. The CDR3 loop spans 12 amino acids. The CDR3 spells CSVAGIADEQFF. In nucleotides, the CDR3 is TGCAGCGTAGCGGGAATAGCGGATGAGCAGTTCTTC.

This clonotype has more than one count but fewer than ten. V is TRBV29-1 and J is TRBJ2-5; 8 bases match TRBD1. Germline V gives CDR1 SQVTM, CDR2 ANQGSEA. J was trimmed by 5 bases and V by 8 bases; bases with no gene match: 10. The length of the CDR3 is 13 residues. The CDR3 sequence: CSFGQGGGETQYF. In DNA form, the CDR3 reads TGCAGCTTTGGACAGGGCGGAGGGGAGACCCAGTACTTC.

V gene TRBV3-1 combines with J gene TRBJ2-1; D is unresolved. Per germline, CDR1 LGHDT and CDR2 YNNKEL (reference sequence). The V end lost 7 bases, the J end lost 9 bases, and 10 bases lay between the germline ends. The CDR3 spans 11 residues. The CDR3 DNA sequence: TGTGCCAGCACCTCCCCTAGTGAGCAGTTCTTC. Translating it yields CASTSPSEQFF.

This clonotype is a singleton in its sample. J is TRBJ2-3 and V is TRBV5-1; D possibly matches TRBD1 or TRBD2 (5 bases each). Germline values: CDR1 SGHRS, CDR2 YFSETQ. Trimming took off 4 bases at V and 1 base at J, with 16 bases between the two ends. This CDR3 contains 16 residues. For the CDR3, the DNA is TGCGCCAGCAGCCCCCGGGACCAACGCCGCACAGATACGCAGTATTTT. Protein sequence: CASSPRDQRRTDTQYF. The full variable domain, in which reference TRBV5-1 and TRBJ2-3 provide the parts outside the CDR3, is KAGVTQTPRYLIKTRGQQVTLSCSPISGHRSVSWYQQTPGQGLQFLFEYFSETQRNKGNFPGRFSGRQFSNSRSEMNVSTLELGDSALYLCASSPRDQRRTDTQYFGPGTRLTVL.